The rows below give T cell receptor beta chains drawn from one sample of a study of T-cell memory formation after mild COVID-19. TCRdb re-called the 5' RACE reads with MiXCR, one entry per CDR3 protein. The sample lists roughly 450,000 distinct CDR3 sequences; roughly 18% were seen once. Sequenced input: PBMCs or a T cell subset sorted from them (not recorded which). The source of these receptors is an adult woman who had mild COVID-19 (a few samples of this study predate the infection). Cell type and time point are not known. CDR3s include the opening cysteine and the closing phenylalanine or tryptophan. Fields, in order: V gene, D gene, J gene, clone size, CDR3 DNA, CDR3 protein. The D gene is left open where the match is weak. Clone size is given for some rows only: seen once, a few or many times, or a class if the clone is expanded.

>TRBV12-3/TRBV12-4|TRBD1|TRBJ1-1|many
TGTGCCAGCAGCCCCCAGGGGGTTCGGACTGAAGCTTTCTTT
CASSPQGVRTEAFF
>TRBV7-8|NA|TRBJ2-7|NA
TGTGCCAGCAGCTTAGCCAGGGTTTTCTACGAGCAGTACTTC
CASSLARVFYEQYF
>TRBV2|NA|TRBJ2-7|NA
TGTGCCAGCAGTGAAGCCCACGACAGGTTTGTATCGGTGCTGTACTACGAGCAGTACTTC
CASSEAHDRFVSVLYYEQYF
>TRBV5-1|TRBD2|TRBJ2-2|NA
TGCGCCAGCAGCCTCGGACTAGTGAACACCGGGGAGCTGTTTTTT
CASSLGLVNTGELFF
>TRBV9|TRBD1|TRBJ2-1|few
TGTGCCAGCAGCGTAGCACAGGGGCGTAACTCCTACAATGAGCAGTTCTTC
CASSVAQGRNSYNEQFF
>TRBV5-5|TRBD2|TRBJ2-1|NA
TGTGCCAGCAACGTGTACTACAGGGAGGGACTAGCGGGATCCCATGAGCAGTTCTTC
CASNVYYREGLAGSHEQFF
>TRBV7-8|NA|TRBJ2-5|few
TGTGCCAGCAGCCCTAAGGACTTTCAAGAGACCCAGTACTTC
CASSPKDFQETQYF
>TRBV6-2/TRBV6-3|NA|TRBJ2-3|NA
TGTGCCAGCACCCCCGACCACCAAGAGGTAACGCAGTATTTT
CASTPDHQEVTQYF
>TRBV20-1|NA|TRBJ2-2|few
TGCAGTGCTAGAGGGGGCCAGCGGAACACCGGGGAGCTGTTTTTT
CSARGGQRNTGELFF
>TRBV12-3/TRBV12-4|TRBD1|TRBJ1-2|few
TGTGCCAGCAGATCCGGGACAGGGATTTATGGCTACACCTTC
CASRSGTGIYGYTF
>TRBV7-9|TRBD1|TRBJ1-2|NA
TGTGCCAGTCGGGACAGGGAGAACTATGGCTACACCTTC
CASRDRENYGYTF
>TRBV7-9|NA|TRBJ2-5|NA
TGTGCCAGCAGCCCATGGGACACCATCGGGAGAGAGACCCAGTACTTC
CASSPWDTIGRETQYF
>TRBV15|TRBD2|TRBJ2-5|few
TGTGCCACCAGAGCGGGAGGGGGATTCCAAGAGACCCAGTACTTC
CATRAGGGFQETQYF
>TRBV20-1|TRBD1|TRBJ1-2|NA
TGCAGTGCTAACCGGGACAGGGGTTTCGGCTACACCTTC
CSANRDRGFGYTF
>TRBV7-9|NA|TRBJ2-7|few
TGTGCCAGCAGCTTCACCAGGGCCGACGAGCAGTACTTC
CASSFTRADEQYF
>TRBV7-9|TRBD1|TRBJ2-7|many
TGTGCCAGCAGCGAGGGACAGGGATACTCCTACGAGCAGTACTTC
CASSEGQGYSYEQYF